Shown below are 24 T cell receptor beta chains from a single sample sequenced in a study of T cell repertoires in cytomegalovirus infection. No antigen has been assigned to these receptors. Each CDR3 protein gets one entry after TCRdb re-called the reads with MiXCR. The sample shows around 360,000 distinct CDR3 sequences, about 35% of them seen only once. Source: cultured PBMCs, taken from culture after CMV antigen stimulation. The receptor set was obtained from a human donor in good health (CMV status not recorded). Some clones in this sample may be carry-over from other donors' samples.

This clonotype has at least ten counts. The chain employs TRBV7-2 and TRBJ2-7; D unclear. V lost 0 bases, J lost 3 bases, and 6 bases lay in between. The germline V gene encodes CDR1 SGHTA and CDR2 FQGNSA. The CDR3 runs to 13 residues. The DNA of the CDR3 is TGTGCCAGCAGCTTAGCGGGAAGCTACGAGCAGTACTTC. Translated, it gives CASSLAGSYEQYF.

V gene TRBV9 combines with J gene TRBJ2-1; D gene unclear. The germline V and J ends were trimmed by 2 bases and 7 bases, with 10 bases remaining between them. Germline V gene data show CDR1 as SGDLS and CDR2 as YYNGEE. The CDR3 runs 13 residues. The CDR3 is CASSVQPENEQFF. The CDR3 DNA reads TGTGCCAGCAGCGTTCAACCGGAAAATGAGCAGTTCTTC.

The chain's CDR3 is CASSETDGMGAQYF. As DNA, the CDR3 is TGCGCCAGCAGTGAAACGGATGGCATGGGGGCCCAGTACTTC. The chain is built from TRBV10-2 and TRBJ2-5; either TRBD1 or TRBD2 may fit D (5 bases each). Trimming stripped 3 bases from V and 9 bases from J, with 17 bases between. Germline V lookup: CDR1 WSHSY, CDR2 SAAADI. The CDR3 loop spans 14 amino acids.

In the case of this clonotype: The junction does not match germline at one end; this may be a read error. CDR3 in amino acids: CANSYSRIYNEQFF. Written as DNA, the CDR3 is TGTGCCAACAGTTACTCGCGCATCTACAATGAGCAGTTCTTC. The chain employs TRBV6-6 and TRBJ2-1, with D unresolved. The CDR3 extends over 14 amino acids. The germline V gene encodes CDR1 MNHNY and CDR2 SVGAGI (reference sequence).

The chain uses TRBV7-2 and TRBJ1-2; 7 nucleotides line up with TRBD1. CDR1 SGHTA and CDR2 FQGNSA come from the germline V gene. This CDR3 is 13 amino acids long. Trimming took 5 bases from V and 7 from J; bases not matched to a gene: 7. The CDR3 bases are TGTGCCAGCAGCCGGGACAGCGAGTTTGGCTACACCTTC. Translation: CASSRDSEFGYTF.

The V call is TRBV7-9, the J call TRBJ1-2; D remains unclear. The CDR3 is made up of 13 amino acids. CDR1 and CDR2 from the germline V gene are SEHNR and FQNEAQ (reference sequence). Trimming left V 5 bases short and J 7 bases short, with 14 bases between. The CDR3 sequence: CASSAQPPAGYTF. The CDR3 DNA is TGTGCCAGCAGCGCGCAGCCACCGGCTGGCTACACCTTC.

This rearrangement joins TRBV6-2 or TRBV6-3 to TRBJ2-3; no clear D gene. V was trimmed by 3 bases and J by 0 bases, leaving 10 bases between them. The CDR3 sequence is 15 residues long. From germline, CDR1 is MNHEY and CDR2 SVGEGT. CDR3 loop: CASSYDSPSTDTQYF. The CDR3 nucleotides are TGTGCCAGCAGTTATGACTCCCCCAGCACAGATACGCAGTATTTT.

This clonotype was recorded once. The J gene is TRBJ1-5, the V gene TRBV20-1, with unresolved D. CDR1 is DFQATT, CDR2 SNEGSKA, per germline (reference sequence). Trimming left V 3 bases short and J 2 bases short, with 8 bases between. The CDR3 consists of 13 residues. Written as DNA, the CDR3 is TGCAGTGCTAGTGGTGTTGGCAATCAGCCCCAGCATTTT. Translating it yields CSASGVGNQPQHF.

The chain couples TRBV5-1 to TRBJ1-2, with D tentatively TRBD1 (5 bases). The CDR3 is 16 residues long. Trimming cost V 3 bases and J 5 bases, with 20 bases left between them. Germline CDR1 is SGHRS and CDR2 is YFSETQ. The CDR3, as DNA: TGCGCCAGCAGCTCCCGGGACGGGCTAGTCGGTTATGGCTACACCTTC. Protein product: CASSSRDGLVGYGYTF.

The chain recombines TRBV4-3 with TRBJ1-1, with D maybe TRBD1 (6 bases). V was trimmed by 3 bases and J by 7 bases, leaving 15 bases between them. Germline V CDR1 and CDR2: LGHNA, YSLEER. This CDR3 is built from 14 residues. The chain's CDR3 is CASSHAGQLHEAFF. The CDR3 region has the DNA TGCGCCAGCAGCCATGCCGGACAGCTCCATGAAGCTTTCTTT.

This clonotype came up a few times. The CDR3 region has the DNA TGCAGTGCCCAGGGGTCCGGGGGCACAGATACGCAGTATTTT. It yields the protein CSAQGSGGTDTQYF. The chain uses TRBV20-1 and TRBJ2-3; a weak D match, TRBD1 (6 bases). V shed 6 bases and J shed 1 base, with 14 bases lying between them. CDR1 and CDR2 (germline): DFQATT, SNEGSKA (reference sequence). The CDR3 spans 14 residues.

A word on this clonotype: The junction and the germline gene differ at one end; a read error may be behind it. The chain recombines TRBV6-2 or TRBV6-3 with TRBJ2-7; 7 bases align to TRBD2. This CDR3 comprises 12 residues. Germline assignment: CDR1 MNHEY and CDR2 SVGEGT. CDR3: CASSSILRERDF. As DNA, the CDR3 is TGTGCCAGCAGTTCTATTCTGCGGGAGAGAGACTTC.

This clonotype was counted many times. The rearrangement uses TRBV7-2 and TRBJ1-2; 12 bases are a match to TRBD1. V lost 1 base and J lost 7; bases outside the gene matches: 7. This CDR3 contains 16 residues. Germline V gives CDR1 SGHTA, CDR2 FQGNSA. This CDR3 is CASSLVKGQGASGYTF. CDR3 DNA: TGTGCCAGCAGCTTAGTTAAGGGACAGGGGGCGAGTGGCTACACCTTC.

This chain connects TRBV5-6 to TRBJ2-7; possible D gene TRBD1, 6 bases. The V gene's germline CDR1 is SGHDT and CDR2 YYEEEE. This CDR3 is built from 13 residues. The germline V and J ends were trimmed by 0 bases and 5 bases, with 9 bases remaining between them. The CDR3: CASSLDRAHEQYF. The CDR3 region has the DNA TGTGCCAGCAGCTTGGACAGGGCCCACGAGCAGTACTTC.

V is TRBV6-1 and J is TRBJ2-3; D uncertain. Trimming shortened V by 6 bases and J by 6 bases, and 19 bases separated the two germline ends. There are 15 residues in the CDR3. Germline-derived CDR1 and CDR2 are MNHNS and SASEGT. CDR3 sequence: CASSLSPSPGDTQYF. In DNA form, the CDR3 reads TGTGCCAGCAGCCTTAGCCCTTCCCCCGGGGATACGCAGTATTTT.

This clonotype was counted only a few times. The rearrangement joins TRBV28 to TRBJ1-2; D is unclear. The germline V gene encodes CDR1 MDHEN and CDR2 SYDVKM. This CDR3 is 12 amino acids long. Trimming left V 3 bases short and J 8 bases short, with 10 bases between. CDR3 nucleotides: TGTGCCAGCAGTTTGGGCCTGCTGGGCTACACCTTC. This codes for CASSLGLLGYTF.

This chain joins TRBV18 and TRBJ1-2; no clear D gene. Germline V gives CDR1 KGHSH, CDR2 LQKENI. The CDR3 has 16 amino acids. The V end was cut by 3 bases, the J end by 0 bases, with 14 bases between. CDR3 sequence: CASSPASLRANYGYTF. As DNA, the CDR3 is TGTGCCAGCTCACCCGCCTCGCTGAGAGCTAACTATGGCTACACCTTC.

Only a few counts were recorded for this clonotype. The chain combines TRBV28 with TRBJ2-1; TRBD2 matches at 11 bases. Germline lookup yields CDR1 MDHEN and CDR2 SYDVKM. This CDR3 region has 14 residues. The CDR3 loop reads CGTSGPSSYNEQFF. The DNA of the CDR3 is TGTGGGACTAGCGGGCCTAGCTCCTACAATGAGCAGTTCTTC. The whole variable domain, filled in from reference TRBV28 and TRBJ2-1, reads DVKVTQSSRYLVKRTGEKVFLECVQDMDHENMFWYRQDPGLGLRLIYFSYDVKMKEKGDIPEGYSVSREKKERFSLILESASTNQTSMYLCGTSGPSSYNEQFFGPGTRLTVL.

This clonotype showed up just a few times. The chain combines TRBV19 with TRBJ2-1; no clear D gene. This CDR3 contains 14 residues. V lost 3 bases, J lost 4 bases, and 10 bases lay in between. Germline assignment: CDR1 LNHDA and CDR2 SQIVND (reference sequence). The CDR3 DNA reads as TGTGCCAGTAGTATTCTACTGTCTTACAATGAGCAGTTCTTC. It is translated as CASSILLSYNEQFF.

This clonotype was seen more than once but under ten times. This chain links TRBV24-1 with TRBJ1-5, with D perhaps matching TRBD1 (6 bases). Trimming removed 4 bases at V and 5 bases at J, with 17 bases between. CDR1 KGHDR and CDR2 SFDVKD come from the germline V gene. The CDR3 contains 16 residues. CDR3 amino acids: CATSDSNRVPYQPQHF. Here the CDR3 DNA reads TGTGCCACCAGTGACTCCAACAGGGTCCCTTATCAGCCCCAGCATTTT.

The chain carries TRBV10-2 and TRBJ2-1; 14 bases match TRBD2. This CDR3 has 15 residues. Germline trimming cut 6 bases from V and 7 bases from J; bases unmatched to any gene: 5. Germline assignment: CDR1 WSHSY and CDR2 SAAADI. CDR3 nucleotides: TGCGCCAGCAGGGGGGGACTAGCGGGAGATAATGAGCAGTTCTTC. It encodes CASRGGLAGDNEQFF.

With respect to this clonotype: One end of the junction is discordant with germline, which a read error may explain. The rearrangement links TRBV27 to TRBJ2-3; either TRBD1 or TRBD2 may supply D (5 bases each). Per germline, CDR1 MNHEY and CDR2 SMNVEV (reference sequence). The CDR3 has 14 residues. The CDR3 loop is CASSLGPRGDRQYF. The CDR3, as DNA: TGTGCCAGCAGTCTGGGACCACGGGGTGATAGGCAGTATTTT.

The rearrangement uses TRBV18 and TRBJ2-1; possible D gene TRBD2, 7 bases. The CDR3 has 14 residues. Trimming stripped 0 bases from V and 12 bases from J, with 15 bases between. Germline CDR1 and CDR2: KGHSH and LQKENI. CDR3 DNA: TGTGCCAGCTCACCACCGAGGACTAGGGGGTTGCAGTTCTTC. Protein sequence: CASSPPRTRGLQFF.

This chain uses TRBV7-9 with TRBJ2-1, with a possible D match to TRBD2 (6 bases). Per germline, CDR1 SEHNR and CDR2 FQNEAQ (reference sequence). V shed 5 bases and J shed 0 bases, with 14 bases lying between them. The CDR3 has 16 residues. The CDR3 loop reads CASSIRSGSSYNEQFF. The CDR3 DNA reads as TGTGCCAGCAGCATTCGTTCCGGGAGCTCCTACAATGAGCAGTTCTTC.